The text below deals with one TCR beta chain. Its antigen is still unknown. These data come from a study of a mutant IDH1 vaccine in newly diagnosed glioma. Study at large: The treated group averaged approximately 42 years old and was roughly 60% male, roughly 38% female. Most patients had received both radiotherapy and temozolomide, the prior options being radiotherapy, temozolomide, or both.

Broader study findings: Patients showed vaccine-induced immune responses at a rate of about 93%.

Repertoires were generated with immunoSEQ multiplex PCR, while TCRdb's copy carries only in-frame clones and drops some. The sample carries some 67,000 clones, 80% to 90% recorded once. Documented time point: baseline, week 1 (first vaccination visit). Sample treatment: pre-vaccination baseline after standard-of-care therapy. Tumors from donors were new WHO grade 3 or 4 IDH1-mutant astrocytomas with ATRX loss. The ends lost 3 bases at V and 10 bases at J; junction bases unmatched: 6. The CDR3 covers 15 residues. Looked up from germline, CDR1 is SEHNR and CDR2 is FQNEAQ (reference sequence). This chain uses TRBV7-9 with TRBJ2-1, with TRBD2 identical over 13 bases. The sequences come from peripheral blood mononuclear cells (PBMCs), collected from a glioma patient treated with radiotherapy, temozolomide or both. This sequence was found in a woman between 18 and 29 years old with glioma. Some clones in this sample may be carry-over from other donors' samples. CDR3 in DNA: TGTGCCAGCAGCTTCGCCACTAGCGGGAGGGGGGAGCAGTTCTTC. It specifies CASSFATSGRGEQFF.